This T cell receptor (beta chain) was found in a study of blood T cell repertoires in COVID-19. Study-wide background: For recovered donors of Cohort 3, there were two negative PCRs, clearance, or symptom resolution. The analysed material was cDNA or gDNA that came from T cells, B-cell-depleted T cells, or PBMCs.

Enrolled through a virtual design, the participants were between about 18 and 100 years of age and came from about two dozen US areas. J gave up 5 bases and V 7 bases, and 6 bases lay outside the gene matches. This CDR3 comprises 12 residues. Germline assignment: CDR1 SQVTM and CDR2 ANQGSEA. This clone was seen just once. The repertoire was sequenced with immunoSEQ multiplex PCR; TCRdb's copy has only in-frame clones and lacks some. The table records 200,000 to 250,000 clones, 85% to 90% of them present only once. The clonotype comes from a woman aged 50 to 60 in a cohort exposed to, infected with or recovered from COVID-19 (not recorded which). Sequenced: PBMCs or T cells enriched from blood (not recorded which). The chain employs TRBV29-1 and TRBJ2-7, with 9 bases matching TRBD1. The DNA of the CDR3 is TGCAGCGCCGCAGGGACAGGGCACGAGCAGTACTTC. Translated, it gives CSAAGTGHEQYF.